Each of the 25 T cell receptor beta chains below was sequenced from the same sample in a study of blood T cell repertoires in COVID-19. Some clones are missing from TCRdb's copy, which holds only in-frame ones; the method was immunoSEQ multiplex PCR. This sample has around 100,000 clones, with around 79% found just once. The material sequenced was peripheral blood. These TCRs come from a man aged 65-85 years with active or convalescent COVID-19.

The genes are TRBV19 and TRBJ2-3; a weak D match, TRBD2 (6 bases). The germline V gene encodes CDR1 LNHDA and CDR2 SQIVND (reference sequence). V was pared by 5 bases and J by 6 bases, with 15 bases between. CDR3 length: 14 amino acids. CDR3 protein: CASSSQLASDTQYF. The CDR3 DNA sequence: TGTGCCAGTAGTTCCCAACTAGCATCGGATACGCAGTATTTT.

The chain links TRBV7-9 to TRBJ1-1; D may be TRBD1 (6 bases). Germline V gene lookup returns CDR1 SEHNR and CDR2 FQNEAQ (reference sequence). V lost 5 bases to trimming and J lost 5 bases, with 15 bases between them. This CDR3 spans 14 amino acids. The CDR3 nucleotides read TGTGCCAGCAGCCCCCGTGGGGGCGAAACTGAAGCTTTCTTT. It specifies CASSPRGGETEAFF.

The rearrangement links TRBV19 to TRBJ2-7; TRBD1 matches at 9 bases. In germline, CDR1 is LNHDA, CDR2 SQIVND (reference sequence). The CDR3 runs 14 residues. V shed 5 bases and J 5 bases; nucleotides not matched to a gene: 7. In DNA form, the CDR3 reads TGTGCCAGTAGTTCCGGGACAGGGACAAACGAGCAGTACTTC. Translated: CASSSGTGTNEQYF.

V is TRBV7-9 and J is TRBJ2-1; 9 bases fit TRBD2. Germline loops: CDR1 SEHNR, CDR2 FQNEAQ (reference sequence). V lost 3 bases, J lost 3 bases, and 0 bases stayed unmatched. The CDR3 loop spans 14 amino acids. The CDR3 protein is CASSLTSGYNEQFF. DNA of the CDR3: TGTGCCAGCAGCTTGACTAGCGGCTACAATGAGCAGTTCTTC.

This clone was recorded a few times. The chain combines TRBV30 with TRBJ2-3; TRBD2 is a possible D gene (6 bases). The CDR3 length is 15 residues. Between the trimmed V and J ends, which lost 1 base and 0 bases, there was a span of 11 bases. The germline V gene has CDR1 GTSNPN and CDR2 SVGIG (reference sequence). DNA of the CDR3: TGTGCCTGGAGTGGGGGCGGGACTAGCACAGATACGCAGTATTTT. As protein: CAWSGGGTSTDTQYF.

V usage is TRBV27 and J usage is TRBJ2-1; 9 nucleotides match TRBD2. The V segment lost 5 bases and the J segment 3 bases; nucleotides outside the gene matches: 8. Germline CDR1 reads MNHEY; CDR2 reads SMNVEV (reference sequence). CDR3 length: 16 amino acids. The CDR3 loop is CASSLSSTSGYNEQFF. For the CDR3, the DNA is TGTGCCAGCAGTCTGTCGTCGACTAGCGGCTACAATGAGCAGTTCTTC.

This chain links TRBV11-3 with TRBJ2-1; a possible D gene is TRBD2 (6 bases). CDR3 length: 15 residues. Germline V gene lookup returns CDR1 SGHNT and CDR2 YENEEA. V was shortened by 3 bases and J by 2 bases, with 11 bases between the two germline ends. CDR3 in DNA: TGTGCCAGCAGCTTTCAGGAGGGTCCCTACAATGAGCAGTTCTTC. This codes for CASSFQEGPYNEQFF.

The chain recombines TRBV30 with TRBJ1-5, with TRBD1 identical over 8 bases. The ends lost 2 bases at V and 5 bases at J; junction bases unmatched: 5. Germline V gene lookup returns CDR1 GTSNPN and CDR2 SVGIG (reference sequence). This CDR3 region has 14 residues. The CDR3 sequence is CAWSLQGVDQPQHF. The CDR3 coding sequence is TGTGCCTGGAGTCTACAGGGGGTTGATCAGCCCCAGCATTTT.

This clone was counted a few times. The chain has TRBV7-9 and TRBJ2-5; 9 nucleotides agree with TRBD2. The CDR3 contains 14 residues. Germline lookup yields CDR1 SEHNR and CDR2 FQNEAQ (reference sequence). Trimming cost V 2 bases and J 2 bases; bases outside gene matches: 0. CDR3 sequence reads: CASSLLAGQETQYF. CDR3 DNA sequence: TGTGCCAGCAGCTTACTAGCGGGGCAAGAGACCCAGTACTTC.

The rearrangement joins TRBV7-3 to TRBJ2-1, with D tentatively TRBD1 (5 bases). The ends were cut back, 1 base at V and 8 bases at J, with 15 bases in the middle. The CDR3 covers 15 residues. In germline, CDR1 is SGHTA, CDR2 FQGTGA. CDR3 protein: CASSLKIQGMHEQFF. CDR3 DNA: TGTGCCAGCAGCTTAAAAATCCAGGGAATGCATGAGCAGTTCTTC. Complete variable domain (other parts from reference TRBV7-3 and TRBJ2-1): GAGVSQTPSNKVTEKGKYVELRCDPISGHTALYWYRQSLGQGPEFLIYFQGTGAADDSGLPNDRFFAVRPEGSVSTLKIQRTERGDSAVYLCASSLKIQGMHEQFFGPGTRLTVL.

Written as DNA, the CDR3 is TGTGCCAGCAGTTTTAGGAGGGCCGCGGATAATGAAAAACTGTTTTTT. This codes for CASSFRRAADNEKLFF. This sequence joins TRBV27 and TRBJ1-4; D not certain. The germline V and J ends were trimmed by 3 bases and 4 bases, with 15 bases remaining between them. The CDR3 spans 16 residues. CDR1 and CDR2 (germline): MNHEY, SMNVEV (reference sequence). The complete variable domain, with remaining parts taken from reference TRBV27 and TRBJ1-4, reads EAQVTQNPRYLITVTGKKLTVTCSQNMNHEYMSWYRQDPGLGLRQIYYSMNVEVTDKGDVPEGYKVSRKEKRNFPLILESPSPNQTSLYFCASSFRRAADNEKLFFGSGTQLSVL.

The chain combines TRBV10-3 with TRBJ2-5; possibly TRBD2 for D (6 bases). V was pared by 11 bases and J by 4 bases, with 17 bases between. The CDR3 has 13 residues. CDR1 and CDR2 (germline): ENHRY, SYGVKD. The CDR3 region is CAAGTSLSETQYF. CDR3 nucleotide sequence: TGTGCCGCTGGTACTAGCCTTTCAGAGACCCAGTACTTC.

The genes are TRBV19 and TRBJ2-3, with 11 bases identical to TRBD2. Germline CDR1 and CDR2: LNHDA and SQIVND (reference sequence). With V trimmed by 2 bases and J by 3 bases, 4 bases remained unmatched. The CDR3 contains 16 residues. CDR3 sequence: CASSILGLAVTDTQYF. Written as DNA, the CDR3 is TGTGCCAGTAGTATATTGGGACTAGCGGTTACAGATACGCAGTATTTT.

The chain is built from TRBV18 and TRBJ2-1; TRBD1 might be the D (5 bases). V was trimmed by 6 bases and J by 8 bases, leaving 17 bases between them. The V gene's germline CDR1 is KGHSH and CDR2 LQKENI. The CDR3 has 14 residues. The CDR3 spells CASSLIWQGDEQFF. For the CDR3, the DNA is TGTGCCAGCTCCTTAATCTGGCAGGGCGATGAGCAGTTCTTC.

This sequence joins TRBV18 and TRBJ1-3; perhaps TRBD1 as D (6 bases). The CDR3 contains 14 residues. V was shortened by 3 bases and J by 4 bases, with 10 bases between the two germline ends. The V gene's germline CDR1 is KGHSH and CDR2 LQKENI. The chain's CDR3 is CASSPPGEGNTIYF. As DNA, the CDR3 is TGTGCCAGCTCACCCCCAGGGGAAGGAAACACCATATATTTT.

V and J are TRBV5-1 and TRBJ1-2, with D unresolved. This CDR3 contains 14 residues. Trimming stripped 4 bases from V and 9 bases from J, with 19 bases between. Germline CDR1 reads SGHRS; CDR2 reads YFSETQ. The CDR3 region is CASSEGPSLGSYTF. The CDR3 DNA sequence: TGCGCCAGCAGCGAGGGCCCCTCTCTGGGAAGCTACACCTTC.

The chain has TRBV19 and TRBJ2-7; D perhaps matches TRBD1 (8 bases). Trimming took 5 bases from V and 1 from J, leaving 12 bases between them. Per germline, CDR1 LNHDA and CDR2 SQIVND (reference sequence). This CDR3 is built from 14 residues. The CDR3 coding sequence is TGTGCCAGTAGTCAACAGGGGGGGTCCTACGAGCAGTACTTC. Its protein is CASSQQGGSYEQYF.

This chain joins TRBV30 and TRBJ1-5; 8 nucleotides line up with TRBD1. There are 14 residues in the CDR3. Germline V gene lookup returns CDR1 GTSNPN and CDR2 SVGIG (reference sequence). The junction had 1 base not matched to a gene; V was cut back by 0 bases and J by 3 bases. Here the CDR3 DNA reads TGTGCCTGGAGTGTGGACAGGGACAATCAGCCCCAGCATTTT. As protein: CAWSVDRDNQPQHF.

The J gene is TRBJ1-2, the V gene TRBV5-1; no reliable D call. The CDR3 loop spans 15 amino acids. Trimming took 1 base from V and 4 from J, leaving 14 bases between them. Germline values: CDR1 SGHRS, CDR2 YFSETQ. The CDR3 region has the DNA TGCGCCAGCAGCTTGATTGGTTCTAATCCCTATGGCTACACCTTC. Translating gives CASSLIGSNPYGYTF.

For this clone: Other DNA sequences of this sample code for an identical CDR3. The rearrangement uses TRBV4-2 and TRBJ2-2; TRBD2 might be the D (5 bases). The V end lost 0 bases, the J end lost 1 base, and 9 bases lay between the germline ends. The CDR3 is 16 residues long. Looked up from germline, CDR1 is LGHNA and CDR2 is YNFKEQ. CDR3 amino acids: CASSQETGWNTGELFF. The CDR3 region has the DNA TGTGCCAGCAGCCAAGAAACGGGATGGAACACCGGGGAGCTGTTTTTT.

V is TRBV7-8 and J is TRBJ2-7; D might be TRBD2 (5 bases). The CDR3 is 14 amino acids. Trimming removed 1 base at V and 4 bases at J, with 11 bases between. CDR1 is SGHVS, CDR2 FQNEAQ, per germline. The CDR3: CASSLVGDGYEQYF. CDR3 nucleotide sequence: TGTGCCAGCAGCTTAGTCGGGGATGGTTACGAGCAGTACTTC.

The V and J genes are TRBV18 and TRBJ2-1; TRBD2 is a possible D gene (5 bases). This CDR3 region has 16 residues. The V and J ends lost 4 bases and 2 bases respectively, with 15 bases between them. Germline assignment: CDR1 KGHSH and CDR2 LQKENI. CDR3 in amino acids: CASSHRTASTYNEQFF. The CDR3 nucleotides are TGTGCCAGCTCACATCGGACTGCATCGACCTACAATGAGCAGTTCTTC.

Comments on this clone: The same CDR3 arises from other DNA sequences in this sample as well. This sequence joins TRBV28 and TRBJ1-4, with 9 bases matching TRBD1. This CDR3 region has 15 residues. Per the germline V gene, CDR1 is MDHEN and CDR2 is SYDVKM. Germline trimming cut 5 bases from V and 7 bases from J; bases unmatched to any gene: 8. CDR3 DNA sequence: TGTGCCAGCAGTCGAGACAGGGGGTATAGTGAAAAACTGTTTTTT. Translated, it gives CASSRDRGYSEKLFF.

This clone has only one observation. The V and J genes are TRBV2 and TRBJ1-2, with D perhaps matching TRBD1 (6 bases). V gave up 6 bases and J gave up 6 bases, with 14 bases separating them. Germline V gene sequence: CDR1 SNHLY, CDR2 FYNNEI. The CDR3 extends over 13 amino acids. CDR3 nucleotide sequence: TGTGCCAGCAGGGAATCCGGGACAAATGGCTACACCTTC. Protein sequence: CASRESGTNGYTF.

This clone was counted once. This chain uses TRBV9 with TRBJ1-4, with TRBD1 matching over 10 bases. The trim removed 1 base at V and 6 bases at J, leaving 3 bases unmatched. Per the germline V gene, CDR1 is SGDLS and CDR2 is YYNGEE. CDR3 length: 15 residues. The CDR3 spells CASSVMGTGDEKLFF. CDR3 in DNA: TGTGCCAGCAGCGTAATGGGGACAGGGGATGAAAAACTGTTTTTT.